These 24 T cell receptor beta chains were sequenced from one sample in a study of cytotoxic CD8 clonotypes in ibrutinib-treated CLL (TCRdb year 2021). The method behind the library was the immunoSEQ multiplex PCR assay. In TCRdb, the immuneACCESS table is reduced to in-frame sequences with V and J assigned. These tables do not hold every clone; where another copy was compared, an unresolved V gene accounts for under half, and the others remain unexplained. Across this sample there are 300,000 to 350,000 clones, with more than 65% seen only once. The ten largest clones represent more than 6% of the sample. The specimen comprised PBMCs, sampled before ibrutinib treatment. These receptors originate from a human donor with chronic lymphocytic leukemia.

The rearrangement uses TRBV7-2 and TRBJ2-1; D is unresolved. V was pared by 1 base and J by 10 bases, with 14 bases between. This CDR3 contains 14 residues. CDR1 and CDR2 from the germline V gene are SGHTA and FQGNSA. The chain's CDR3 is CASSLVVTAEEQFF. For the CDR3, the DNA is TGTGCCAGCAGCTTAGTAGTTACGGCCGAAGAGCAGTTCTTC.

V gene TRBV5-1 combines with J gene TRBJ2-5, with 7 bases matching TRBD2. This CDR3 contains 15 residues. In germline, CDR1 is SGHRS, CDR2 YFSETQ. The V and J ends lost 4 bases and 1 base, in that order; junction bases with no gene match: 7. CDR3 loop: CASSRTGTIQETQYF. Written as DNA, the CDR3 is TGCGCCAGCAGCAGAACCGGGACTATCCAAGAGACCCAGTACTTC.

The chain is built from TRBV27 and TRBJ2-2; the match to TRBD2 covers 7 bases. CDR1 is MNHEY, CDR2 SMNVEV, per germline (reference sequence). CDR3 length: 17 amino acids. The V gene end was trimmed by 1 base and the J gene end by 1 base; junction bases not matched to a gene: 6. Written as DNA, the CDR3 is TGTGCCAGCAGTTTATATTGGGAGGGGTGGAACACCGGGGAGCTGTTTTTT. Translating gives CASSLYWEGWNTGELFF.

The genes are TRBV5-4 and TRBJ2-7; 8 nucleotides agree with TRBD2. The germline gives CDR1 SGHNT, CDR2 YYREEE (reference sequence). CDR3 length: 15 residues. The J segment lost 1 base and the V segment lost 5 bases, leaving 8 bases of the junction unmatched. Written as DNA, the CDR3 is TGTGCCAGCAGGAAAGGGACTAGTTTATCCTACGAGCAGTACTTC. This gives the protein CASRKGTSLSYEQYF.

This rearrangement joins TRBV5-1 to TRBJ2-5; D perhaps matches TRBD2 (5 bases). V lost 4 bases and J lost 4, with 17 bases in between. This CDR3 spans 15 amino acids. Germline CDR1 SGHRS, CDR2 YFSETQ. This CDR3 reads CASSLTGLTSETQYF. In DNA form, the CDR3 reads TGCGCCAGCAGCCTGACCGGACTCACTTCAGAGACCCAGTACTTC.

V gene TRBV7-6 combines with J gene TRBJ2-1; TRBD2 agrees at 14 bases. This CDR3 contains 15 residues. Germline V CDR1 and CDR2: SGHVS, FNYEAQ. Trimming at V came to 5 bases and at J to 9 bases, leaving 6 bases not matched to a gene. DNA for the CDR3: TGTGCCAGCAGCCCGACTAGCGGGAGGGCCGGTGAGCAGTTCTTC. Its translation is CASSPTSGRAGEQFF.

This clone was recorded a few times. The CDR3 reads CASSVGLAGGQYF. The CDR3, as DNA: TGTGCCAGCAGTGTTGGCCTAGCGGGAGGGCAGTATTTT. The J gene is TRBJ2-3, the V gene TRBV25-1; 11 bases match TRBD2. Germline CDR1 MGHDK, CDR2 SYGVNS. The trim removed 4 bases at V and 11 bases at J, leaving 5 bases unmatched. There are 13 residues in the CDR3.

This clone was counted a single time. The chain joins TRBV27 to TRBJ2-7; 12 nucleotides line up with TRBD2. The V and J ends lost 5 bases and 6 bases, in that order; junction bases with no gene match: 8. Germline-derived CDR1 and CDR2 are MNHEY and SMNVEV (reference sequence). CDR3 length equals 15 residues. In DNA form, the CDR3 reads TGTGCCAGCAGTCGATTCGGACTAGCGGGAACCGAGCAGTACTTC. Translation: CASSRFGLAGTEQYF.

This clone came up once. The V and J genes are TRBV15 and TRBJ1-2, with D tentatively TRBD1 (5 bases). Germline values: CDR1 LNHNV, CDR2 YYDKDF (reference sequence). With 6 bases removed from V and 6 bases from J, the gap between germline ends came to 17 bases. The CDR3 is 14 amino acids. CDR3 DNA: TGTGCCACCAGGGCGCCAACGGGGCCTCATGGCTACACCTTC. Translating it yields CATRAPTGPHGYTF.

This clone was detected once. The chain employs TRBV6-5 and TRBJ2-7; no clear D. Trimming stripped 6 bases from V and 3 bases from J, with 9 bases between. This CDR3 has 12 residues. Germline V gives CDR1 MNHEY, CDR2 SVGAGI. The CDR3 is CASRGPNYEQYF. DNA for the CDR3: TGTGCCAGCAGAGGGCCCAACTACGAGCAGTACTTC.

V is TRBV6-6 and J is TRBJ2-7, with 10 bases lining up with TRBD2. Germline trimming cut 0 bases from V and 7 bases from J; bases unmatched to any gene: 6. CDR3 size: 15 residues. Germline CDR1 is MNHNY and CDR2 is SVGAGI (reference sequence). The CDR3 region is CASSYSQSSGREQYF. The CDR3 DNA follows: TGTGCCAGCAGTTACTCGCAGTCTAGCGGGAGAGAGCAGTACTTC.

CDR3 DNA sequence: TGTGCCAGCAGCTTAGCGGGGACGGGACGCTCCTACGAGCAGTACTTC. This translates into CASSLAGTGRSYEQYF. This rearrangement joins TRBV7-2 to TRBJ2-7; possibly TRBD1 or TRBD2 for D (5 bases each). Trimming shortened V by 0 bases and J by 0 bases, and 12 bases separated the two germline ends. Germline CDR1 is SGHTA and CDR2 is FQGNSA. The CDR3 contains 16 residues.

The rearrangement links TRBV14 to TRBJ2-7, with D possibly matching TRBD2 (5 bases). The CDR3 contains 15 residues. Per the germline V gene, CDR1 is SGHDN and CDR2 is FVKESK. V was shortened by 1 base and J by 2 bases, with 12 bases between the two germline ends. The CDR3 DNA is TGTGCCAGCAGCCAAGTGGCTGGGAGTCCCTACGAGCAGTACTTC. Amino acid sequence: CASSQVAGSPYEQYF.

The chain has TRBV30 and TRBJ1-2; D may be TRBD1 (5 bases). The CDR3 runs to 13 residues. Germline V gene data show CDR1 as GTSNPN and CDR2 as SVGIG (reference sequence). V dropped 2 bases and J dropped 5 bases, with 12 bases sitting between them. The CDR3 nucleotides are TGTGCCTGGAGTCTTCCGGGACTTTATGGCTACACCTTC. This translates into CAWSLPGLYGYTF.

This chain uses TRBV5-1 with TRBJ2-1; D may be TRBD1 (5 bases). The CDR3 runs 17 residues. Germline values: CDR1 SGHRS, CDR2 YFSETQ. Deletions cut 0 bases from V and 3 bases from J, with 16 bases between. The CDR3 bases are TGCGCCAGCAGCTTGGTTCAGGGTGCAATAGGCTACAATGAGCAGTTCTTC. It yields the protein CASSLVQGAIGYNEQFF.

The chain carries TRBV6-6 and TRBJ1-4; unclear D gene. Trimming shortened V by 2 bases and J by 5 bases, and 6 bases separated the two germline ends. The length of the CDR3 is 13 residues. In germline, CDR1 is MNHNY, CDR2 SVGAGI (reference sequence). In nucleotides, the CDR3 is TGTGCCAGCAGTTACATGGGGAATGAAAAACTGTTTTTT. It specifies CASSYMGNEKLFF.

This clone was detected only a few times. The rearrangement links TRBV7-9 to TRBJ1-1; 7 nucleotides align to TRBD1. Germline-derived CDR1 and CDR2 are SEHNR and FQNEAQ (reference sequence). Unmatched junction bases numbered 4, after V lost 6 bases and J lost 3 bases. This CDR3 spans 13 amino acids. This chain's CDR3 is CASRYTGDTEAFF. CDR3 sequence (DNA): TGTGCCAGCAGATACACAGGGGACACTGAAGCTTTCTTT.

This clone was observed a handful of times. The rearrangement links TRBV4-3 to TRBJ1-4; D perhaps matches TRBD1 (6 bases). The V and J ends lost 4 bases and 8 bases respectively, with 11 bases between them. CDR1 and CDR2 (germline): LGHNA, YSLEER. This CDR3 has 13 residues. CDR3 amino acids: CASSRGQGEKLFF. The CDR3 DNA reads TGCGCCAGCAGCCGGGGACAAGGGGAAAAACTGTTTTTT.

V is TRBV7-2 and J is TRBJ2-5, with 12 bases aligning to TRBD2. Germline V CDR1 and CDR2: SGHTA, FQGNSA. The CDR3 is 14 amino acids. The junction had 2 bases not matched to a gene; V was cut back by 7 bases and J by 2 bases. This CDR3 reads CASIGLAGQETQYF. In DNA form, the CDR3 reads TGTGCCAGCATCGGACTAGCGGGACAAGAGACCCAGTACTTC.

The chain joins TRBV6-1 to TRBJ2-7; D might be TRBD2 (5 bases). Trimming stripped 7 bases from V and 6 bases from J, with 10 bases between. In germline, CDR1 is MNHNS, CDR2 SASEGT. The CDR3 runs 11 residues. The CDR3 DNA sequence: TGTGCCAGCACGAGGGCGTCCGAGCAGTACTTC. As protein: CASTRASEQYF.

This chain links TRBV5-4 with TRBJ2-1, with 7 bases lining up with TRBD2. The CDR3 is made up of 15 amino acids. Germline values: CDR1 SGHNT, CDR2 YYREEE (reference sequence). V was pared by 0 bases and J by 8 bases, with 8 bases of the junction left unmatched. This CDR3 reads CASSLDTGGRDEQFF. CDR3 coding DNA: TGTGCCAGCAGCTTGGATACGGGAGGTAGAGATGAGCAGTTCTTC.

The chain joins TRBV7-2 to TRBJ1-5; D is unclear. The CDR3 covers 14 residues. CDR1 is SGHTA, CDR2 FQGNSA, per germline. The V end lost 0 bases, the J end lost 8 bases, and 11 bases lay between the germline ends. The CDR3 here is CASSLAPGWEPQHF. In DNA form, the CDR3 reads TGTGCCAGCAGCTTAGCGCCAGGTTGGGAGCCCCAGCATTTT.

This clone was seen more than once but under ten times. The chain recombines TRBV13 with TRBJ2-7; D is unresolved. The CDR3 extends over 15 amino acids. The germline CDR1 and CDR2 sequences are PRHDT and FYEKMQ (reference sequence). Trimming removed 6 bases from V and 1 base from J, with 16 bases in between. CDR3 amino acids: CASSRRLTQSYEQYF. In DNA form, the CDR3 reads TGTGCCAGCAGTCGTCGACTGACCCAGTCCTACGAGCAGTACTTC.

The CDR3 region has the DNA TGTGCCAGCAGCTCTAGCGGGGCAAGCTCCTACAATGAGCAGTTCTTC. Its translation: CASSSSGASSYNEQFF. V usage is TRBV7-3 and J usage is TRBJ2-1; 9 bases are a match to TRBD2. Per the germline V gene, CDR1 is SGHTA and CDR2 is FQGTGA. The length of the CDR3 is 16 residues. V dropped 4 bases and J dropped 0; count of bases not matched to a gene: 4.